A single sample is the source of the 2 T cell receptor beta chains below, sequenced in a study of cytomegalovirus exposure and HLA in healthy donors. With 60 Vbeta and 13 Jbeta primers, the PCR was carried out. Some clones are missing from TCRdb's copy, which holds only in-frame ones; the method was immunoSEQ multiplex PCR. The profile shows roughly 200,000 clones, approximately 85% of them singletons. Sequenced sample: PBMCs. The receptors originated from a woman aged 50 to 60 in good health and CMV-seronegative.

This clone has just one count. This chain connects TRBV9 to TRBJ2-6; TRBD2 aligns across 8 bases. V lost 0 bases to trimming and J lost 3 bases; unmatched junction nucleotides: 5. The CDR3 contains 17 residues. Germline V CDR1 and CDR2: SGDLS, YYNGEE. CDR3 in DNA: TGTGCCAGCAGCGTAGCGGGAGGGCCGGGTGGGGCCAACGTCCTGACTTTC. Encoded protein: CASSVAGGPGGANVLTF.

The rearrangement uses TRBV19 and TRBJ1-1, with unresolved D. Deletions cut 7 bases from V and 6 bases from J, with 9 bases between. Germline V gives CDR1 LNHDA, CDR2 SQIVND (reference sequence). This CDR3 has 11 amino acids. In DNA, the CDR3 is TGTGCCAGTATCAGTTCCTCTGAAGCTTTCTTT. Translation gives CASISSSEAFF.